This T cell receptor (beta chain) originates from a study of identical twins. The authors used template switching to add a universal primer site and gave cDNA unique molecular identifiers. TCRdb analysed the 5' RACE reads with MiXCR anew, one entry per CDR3 protein. The table includes 1.5 million to 2 million distinct CDR3 sequences, about 32% detected once. Study-wide points: Cord blood beta clonotypes present at high abundance carried fewer insertions; no such pattern appeared in memory repertoires. It was out-of-frame TCR alpha sharing in monozygotic twins that models underestimated. One should note that invariant MAIT and iNKT cells could partly confound zero-insertion analyses.

As concerns this clonotype: What it recognizes is unknown.

V lost 3 bases, J lost 6 bases, and 10 bases lay in between. The CDR3 sequence is 13 residues long. Germline lookup yields CDR1 SGHTA and CDR2 FQGNSA. The J gene is TRBJ2-3, the V gene TRBV7-2; D is unresolved. The specimen sequenced was cord blood. The sequence came from a newborn girl in good health. The DNA for the CDR3 is TGTGCCAGCAGCTTCAATTACCATGATACGCAGTATTTT. It specifies CASSFNYHDTQYF.